Following are 17 T cell receptor beta chains from one sample sequenced in a study of PD-L1 blockade in urothelial cancer. Indicated time point: peripheral blood 6 weeks after treatment start. The assay was immunoSEQ multiplex PCR, and TCRdb's table has in-frame clones only and misses some. The data hold fewer than 30,000 clones, with 84% observed a single time. The starting material was PBMCs, obtained around atezolizumab (anti-PD-L1) treatment. The origin of the receptors is a man aged 70 or older with urothelial cancer.

This chain links TRBV7-3 with TRBJ2-1; 7 bases map to TRBD2. V trimming: 1 base; J trimming: 6 bases; junction bases outside the gene matches: 9. Per germline, CDR1 SGHTA and CDR2 FQGTGA. CDR3 size: 16 residues. The CDR3, as DNA: TGTGCCAGCAGCTTAAGGGGAGGGGCGGGTTTCAATGAGCAGTTCTTC. Its translation: CASSLRGGAGFNEQFF. Using reference TRBV7-3 and TRBJ2-1 for the parts outside the CDR3, the full variable domain is GAGVSQTPSNKVTEKGKYVELRCDPISGHTALYWYRQSLGQGPEFLIYFQGTGAADDSGLPNDRFFAVRPEGSVSTLKIQRTERGDSAVYLCASSLRGGAGFNEQFFGPGTRLTVL.

This chain connects TRBV30 to TRBJ1-2, with a possible D match to TRBD1 (5 bases). Trimming cost V 2 bases and J 2 bases, with 15 bases left between them. The CDR3 has 15 residues. CDR1 is GTSNPN, CDR2 SVGIG, per germline (reference sequence). This CDR3 reads CAWSRTRSANYGYTF. The CDR3 DNA follows: TGTGCCTGGAGTAGGACACGCTCAGCCAACTATGGCTACACCTTC.

The rearrangement links TRBV19 to TRBJ1-2; 8 bases line up with TRBD1. The germline V gene has CDR1 LNHDA and CDR2 SQIVND (reference sequence). The CDR3 spans 16 residues. With 3 bases clipped from V and 0 bases from J, the junction kept 6 bases outside the gene matches. CDR3 region: CASSMGQVKANYGYTF. The CDR3 DNA is TGTGCCAGTAGTATGGGACAGGTGAAAGCTAACTATGGCTACACCTTC.

This chain links TRBV2 with TRBJ2-7, with 12 nucleotides matching TRBD1. CDR3 length equals 14 residues. V dropped 7 bases and J dropped 4; count of bases not matched to a gene: 5. Germline V lookup: CDR1 SNHLY, CDR2 FYNNEI. This CDR3 reads CASNRDRGRYEQYF. The CDR3 DNA is TGTGCCAGCAACCGGGACAGGGGGCGGTACGAGCAGTACTTC.

The gene calls are TRBV9 and TRBJ2-4, with D unclear. Between the trimmed V and J ends, which lost 3 bases and 7 bases, there was a span of 2 bases. CDR1 is SGDLS and CDR2 is YYNGEE in the germline V gene. This CDR3 is built from 10 residues. CDR3 protein: CASSANIQYF. For the CDR3, the DNA is TGTGCCAGCAGCGCTAACATTCAGTACTTC. The full variable domain, with the rest looked up from reference TRBV9 and TRBJ2-4, is DSGVTQTPKHLITATGQRVTLRCSPRSGDLSVYWYQQSLDQGLQFLIQYYNGEERAKGNILERFSAQQFPDLHSELNLSSLELGDSALYFCASSANIQYFGAGTRLSVL.

The chain carries TRBV25-1 and TRBJ1-4; 8 bases align to TRBD1. With 0 bases clipped from V and 7 bases from J, the junction kept 4 bases outside the gene matches. The germline gives CDR1 MGHDK, CDR2 SYGVNS. This CDR3 region has 15 residues. The CDR3, as DNA: TGTGCCAGCAGTGAATATCAGGGGGCGGTTGAAAAACTGTTTTTT. Its translation is CASSEYQGAVEKLFF.

The chain recombines TRBV5-4 with TRBJ2-2; D is uncertain. With 3 bases removed from V and 4 bases from J, the gap between germline ends came to 16 bases. Germline assignment: CDR1 SGHNT and CDR2 YYREEE (reference sequence). The CDR3 length is 16 residues. CDR3: CASSSGPTPGTGELFF. The CDR3 bases are TGTGCCAGCAGCTCTGGTCCCACCCCGGGCACCGGGGAGCTGTTTTTT. Full variable domain (rest looked up from reference TRBV5-4 and TRBJ2-2): ETGVTQSPTHLIKTRGQQVTLRCSSQSGHNTVSWYQQALGQGPQFIFQYYREEENGRGNFPPRFSGLQFPNYSSELNVNALELDDSALYLCASSSGPTPGTGELFFGEGSRLTVL.

V is TRBV29-1 and J is TRBJ1-1, with D possibly being TRBD1 (6 bases). The CDR3 is 15 residues long. CDR1 and CDR2 from the germline V gene are SQVTM and ANQGSEA. Deletions cut 5 bases from V and 4 bases from J, with 20 bases between. This chain's CDR3 is CSVWEQDLRGTEAFF. The DNA for the CDR3 is TGCAGCGTTTGGGAACAGGACCTCAGGGGCACTGAAGCTTTCTTT.

This clone was detected only a few times. The V and J genes are TRBV7-2 and TRBJ1-2; D not certain. The CDR3 consists of 16 residues. Trimming removed 4 bases at V and 12 bases at J, with 27 bases between. CDR1 SGHTA and CDR2 FQGNSA come from the germline V gene. The CDR3 region is CASSSFPRGGSVGNTF. CDR3 in DNA: TGTGCCAGCAGCTCCTTCCCCCGGGGTGGGTCGGTCGGGAACACCTTC.

This chain uses TRBV6-1 with TRBJ1-1; D remains unclear. The V end was cut by 5 bases, the J end by 1 base, with 8 bases between. Germline V gene lookup returns CDR1 MNHNS and CDR2 SASEGT. The CDR3 length is 13 residues. The CDR3 DNA sequence: TGTGCCAGCAGTATGTCGGGGAACACTGAAGCTTTCTTT. Its protein product is CASSMSGNTEAFF.

Concerning this clone itself: At the DNA level, this CDR3 is encoded by other sequences in the same sample as well. The CDR3 spells CASSPTGNYGYTF. The CDR3 nucleotides are TGCGCCAGCAGTCCGACAGGGAACTATGGCTACACCTTC. The chain couples TRBV5-1 to TRBJ1-2; TRBD1 matches 7 bases. Germline-derived CDR1 and CDR2 are SGHRS and YFSETQ. The CDR3 length is 13 residues. Trimming took 5 bases from V and 2 from J; bases not matched to a gene: 3.

As regards this clone: The junction differs from germline at one of its ends, possibly a read error. This sequence joins TRBV7-2 and TRBJ2-7, with 10 bases identical to TRBD2. The germline V gene has CDR1 SGHTA and CDR2 FQGNSA. The CDR3 extends over 14 amino acids. CDR3 region: CASNLAGGPSEQYF. The CDR3 DNA reads as TGTGCCAGCAACTTAGCGGGAGGCCCCTCTGAGCAGTACTTC.

The CDR3, as DNA: TGTGCCACGAGCCGTGACAGGAGTCCCTACAATGAGCAGTTCTTC. Amino acids: CATSRDRSPYNEQFF. V gene TRBV6-1 combines with J gene TRBJ2-1; TRBD1 might be the D (6 bases). The CDR3 covers 15 residues. V was shortened by 10 bases and J by 2 bases, with 18 bases between the two germline ends. Germline CDR1 reads MNHNS; CDR2 reads SASEGT.

The genes are TRBV7-9 and TRBJ2-7; weak D call: TRBD1 (5 bases). The CDR3 has 12 residues. With 1 base removed from V and 9 bases from J, the gap between germline ends came to 10 bases. Germline loops: CDR1 SEHNR, CDR2 FQNEAQ (reference sequence). The CDR3 sequence is CASSLGRAGQYF. The CDR3 nucleotides read TGTGCCAGCAGCTTAGGCAGGGCAGGGCAGTACTTC.

The chain has TRBV7-9 and TRBJ2-3; maybe TRBD2 (6 bases). V dropped 8 bases and J dropped 1 base, with 10 bases sitting between them. Per germline, CDR1 SEHNR and CDR2 FQNEAQ (reference sequence). This CDR3 has 13 amino acids. The CDR3 DNA follows: TGTGCCAGCTCAGCTAGCGGCACAGATACGCAGTATTTT. This translates into CASSASGTDTQYF.

This clone was detected once. The chain combines TRBV9 with TRBJ2-1; D possibly corresponds to TRBD2 (5 bases). From germline, CDR1 is SGDLS and CDR2 YYNGEE. Trimming cost V 2 bases and J 3 bases, with 12 bases left between them. The CDR3 spans 15 residues. CDR3 bases: TGTGCCAGCAGCGTCCTGGCGGGTGGCTACAATGAGCAGTTCTTC. Amino acids: CASSVLAGGYNEQFF. Looking up the rest from reference TRBV9 and TRBJ2-1 gives the full variable domain: DSGVTQTPKHLITATGQRVTLRCSPRSGDLSVYWYQQSLDQGLQFLIQYYNGEERAKGNILERFSAQQFPDLHSELNLSSLELGDSALYFCASSVLAGGYNEQFFGPGTRLTVL.

This clone was observed a single time. V gene TRBV5-1 combines with J gene TRBJ2-3; 7 bases align to TRBD1. The J segment lost 1 base and the V segment lost 1 base, leaving 6 bases of the junction unmatched. Looked up from germline, CDR1 is SGHRS and CDR2 is YFSETQ. There are 16 residues in the CDR3. CDR3 DNA: TGCGCCAGCAGCTTGAGACAGGGTCCTCGCACAGATACGCAGTATTTT. It specifies CASSLRQGPRTDTQYF.